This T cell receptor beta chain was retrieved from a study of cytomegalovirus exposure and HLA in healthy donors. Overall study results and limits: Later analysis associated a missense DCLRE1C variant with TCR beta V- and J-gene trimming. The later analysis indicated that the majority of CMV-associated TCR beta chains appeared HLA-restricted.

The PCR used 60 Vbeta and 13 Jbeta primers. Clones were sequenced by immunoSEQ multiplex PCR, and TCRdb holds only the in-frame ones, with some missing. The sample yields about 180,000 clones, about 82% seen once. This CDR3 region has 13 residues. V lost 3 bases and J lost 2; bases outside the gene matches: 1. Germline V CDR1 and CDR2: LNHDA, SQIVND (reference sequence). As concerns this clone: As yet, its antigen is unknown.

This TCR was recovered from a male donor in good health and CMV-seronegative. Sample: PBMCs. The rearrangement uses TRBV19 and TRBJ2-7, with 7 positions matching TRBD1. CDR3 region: CASSIGTAYEQYF. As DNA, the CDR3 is TGTGCCAGTAGTATCGGGACAGCCTACGAGCAGTACTTC. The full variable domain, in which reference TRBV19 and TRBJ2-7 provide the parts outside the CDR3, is DGGITQSPKYLFRKEGQNVTLSCEQNLNHDAMYWYRQDPGQGLRLIYYSQIVNDFQKGDIAEGYSVSREKKESFPLTVTSAQKNPTAFYLCASSIGTAYEQYFGPGTRLTVT.